This T cell receptor beta chain was observed in a study of cytomegalovirus exposure and HLA in healthy donors. This CDR3 is built from 14 residues. V lost 0 bases to trimming and J lost 8 bases, with 11 bases between them. Germline V gene lookup returns CDR1 SGDLS and CDR2 YYNGEE. This clone was found a few times. The PCR contained 60 Vbeta and 13 Jbeta primers. Sequencing used immunoSEQ multiplex PCR; TCRdb keeps in-frame clones, though not all of them. The profile covers roughly 120,000 clones, with about 80% appearing a single time and around 0.92% taken by the ten largest. Sample: PBMCs. J is TRBJ1-4 and V is TRBV9; D call uncertain. This sequence was found in a human donor in good health. The CDR3, as DNA: TGTGCCAGCAGCGTAGGTTCATCGGGGGAAAAACTGTTTTTT. This translates into CASSVGSSGEKLFF.